The clone carrying this T cell receptor (beta chain) was seen ten or more times. The data derive from a study of T cells in Graves' hyperthyroidism and ophthalmopathy. RNA transcripts gave rise to amplified TCR beta CDR3 regions. First-round RT-PCR of the TCR CDR3 relied on the HTBI primer set. TCRdb processed the multiplex PCR reads anew with MiXCR; each CDR3 protein has one entry. The sample yields about 570,000 distinct CDR3 sequences, 35% to 55% seen once. This CDR3 has 17 residues. Germline V gene sequence: CDR1 SEHNR, CDR2 FQNEAQ (reference sequence). Trimming left V 4 bases short and J 2 bases short, with 20 bases between.

The receptor comes from an adult woman with Graves' disease, either hyperthyroidism or ophthalmopathy (not recorded which). Sequenced input: peripheral blood or thyroid tissue (not recorded which). The chain links TRBV7-9 to TRBJ2-5, with D tentatively TRBD1 or TRBD2 (5 bases each). For the CDR3, the DNA is TGTGCCAGCAGCTCAGGGAGATATAGACAGAGACAAGAGACCCAGTACTTC. Encoded protein: CASSSGRYRQRQETQYF.